This T cell receptor beta chain was found in a study of blood T cell repertoires in COVID-19. Study as a whole: Donors in the United States, Italy and Spain gave samples during acute or convalescent COVID-19.

CDR3 length: 15 residues. V shed 5 bases and J shed 0 bases, with 11 bases lying between them. CDR1 and CDR2 (germline): SGHAT, FQDESV (reference sequence). Grouping used clinical history reported by participants in a survey and questionnaire. For recovered donors of Cohort 3, there were two negative PCRs, clearance, or symptom resolution. Generated by immunoSEQ multiplex PCR, the TCRdb table keeps only in-frame clones and is missing some. The repertoire holds over 150,000 clones, with about 81% as singletons. The sequenced material came from PBMCs or T cells enriched from blood (not recorded which). The origin of this receptor is a woman aged 25 to 39 who had recovered from COVID-19. V is TRBV11-1 and J is TRBJ2-1; D is possibly TRBD1 (6 bases). CDR3 DNA: TGTGCCAGCAGCCTTACAGGGAACTCCTACAATGAGCAGTTCTTC. This gives the protein CASSLTGNSYNEQFF.